This record looks at one TCR beta chain sequence and its context. Its antigen is unidentified. Other DNA sequences in this specimen translate into the identical CDR3. PCR amplification relied on 60 Vbeta primers (plus 13 Jbeta primers). Assay used: immunoSEQ multiplex PCR; TCRdb lists only in-frame clones, some missing. The data contain roughly 150,000 clones, roughly 80% of them singletons. This sample is part of a study of cytomegalovirus exposure and HLA in healthy donors. Study results and caveats: CMV serostatus was the sole immune exposure information available. On later analysis, the bulk of CMV-associated TCR beta chains appeared to be HLA-restricted. Sequencing likely produced, as an artifact, a cluster of highly shared sequence variants.

The CDR3 extends over 17 amino acids. The V gene's germline CDR1 is SEHNR and CDR2 FQNEAQ (reference sequence). Trimming cost V 5 bases and J 3 bases; bases outside gene matches: 12. The V call is TRBV7-9, the J call TRBJ1-5; 8 positions match TRBD1. This receptor was identified in a man aged 18 to 29 in good health and CMV-seropositive. Sequenced material: PBMCs. The CDR3 nucleotides are TGTGCCAGCAGCCACCTTGGGACAGGCCTCATCAATCAGCCCCAGCATTTT. This translates into CASSHLGTGLINQPQHF. The whole variable domain, filled in from reference TRBV7-9 and TRBJ1-5, reads DTGVSQNPRHKITKRGQNVTFRCDPISEHNRLYWYRQTLGQGPEFLTYFQNEAQLEKSRLLSDRFSAERPKGSFSTLEIQRTEQGDSAMYLCASSHLGTGLINQPQHFGDGTRLSIL.